These 28 T cell receptor delta chains share one sample of origin, sequenced in a study of γδ T cells in repeated Plasmodium falciparum infection. Gammadelta T cells were flow-sorted from PBMC into Vgamma9/Vdelta2+ and Vdelta2-negative populations for bulk analysis. TCRdb re-processed the multiplex PCR reads using CATT. The data hold 70,000 to 95,000 delta-chain clones, with around 1.4% observed a single time. The sequenced sample consisted of gamma-delta T cells from blood. All receptors derive from a pool of human donors (malaria-infected and uninfected, not separated).

This clone was counted only a few times. TCRdb shows a much larger clone's protein in place of this DNA's translation, and the two differ at residue 18, likely through a read error; the protein shown is translated from the DNA. With the J gene uncalled, the V gene is TRDV2; the table gives TRDD3 as D, unverified against the DNA. This CDR3 comprises 20 residues. The germline gives CDR1 GEAIGNYY, CDR2 EKD. CDR3 nucleotides: TGTGCCTGTGACAGTACTGGGGGATACGCAAGCTCCTGGGACACCCGACAGACGTTTTTC. Its protein is CACDSTGGYASSWDTRQTFF.

Details on this clone: One base separates it from a far larger clone, so it is likely a read error. Other DNA sequences of this sample code for an identical CDR3. V usage is TRDV1 and J usage is TRDJ1; unclear D gene. TCRdb carries no J gene annotation; the J gene was assigned here by matching the DNA with germline. The CDR3 has 15 amino acids. V lost 1 base to trimming and J lost 0 bases, with 9 bases between them. Germline V gene sequence: CDR1 TSWWSYY, CDR2 QGS. The CDR3 nucleotides read TGTGCTCTTGGGGAACAAGGGAGGTACACCGATAAACTCATCTTT. Protein product: CALGEQGRYTDKLIF.

This clone was found many times. Translating this DNA gives a protein that differs at residue 9 from the TCRdb one, which belongs to a much larger clone; a read error is likely, and the protein shown is this translation. This chain joins TRDV2 and TRDJ3; 8 bases align to TRDD3. In the absence of a J gene in TCRdb, the DNA was matched to germline to assign it here. V dropped 0 bases and J dropped 0; count of bases not matched to a gene: 6. In germline, CDR1 is GEAIGNYY, CDR2 EKD. This CDR3 is 19 amino acids long. The CDR3 DNA is TGTGCCTGTGACACCGTACTGGGGGGTAGCTCCTGGGACACCCGACAGATGTTTTTC. This gives the protein CACDTVLGGSSWDTRQMFF.

Concerning this clone: This likely traces to a read error, being one base from a far larger clone. Other DNA sequences in the same sample also yield this CDR3. V gene TRDV2 combines with J gene TRDJ1, with 13 positions matching TRDD3. TCRdb is silent on the J gene; assignment here came from matching the DNA to germline. The CDR3 length is 19 residues. The germline V gene encodes CDR1 GEAIGNYY and CDR2 EKD. The CDR3 here is CACDTLVLGDTRDTDKLIF. The CDR3 nucleotides are TGTGCCTGTGACACCTTAGTACTGGGGGATACGCGGGACACTGATAAACTCATCTTT.

This clone was picked up a small number of times. The translation of this DNA and the TCRdb protein of a much larger clone differ at residue 7, probably owing to a read error; the protein shown here is translated from the DNA. V usage is TRDV2 and J usage is TRDJ1; 9 bases line up with TRDD2. TCRdb is silent on the J gene; assignment here came from matching the DNA to germline. The CDR3 spans 17 residues. J gave up 1 base and V 0 bases, and 8 bases lay outside the gene matches. Germline V gene data show CDR1 as GEAIGNYY and CDR2 as EKD. In DNA, the CDR3 is TGTGCCTGTGACACCGCGAGGGCCTTCCTACGCACCGATAAACTCATCTTT. Translation: CACDTARAFLRTDKLIF.

Comments on this clone: The protein that TCRdb holds for this DNA derives from a much larger clone and differs from the translated DNA at residue 9, which likely indicates a read error; the protein shown here is translated from the DNA. This rearrangement joins TRDV2 to TRDJ1, with 8 bases matching TRDD2. In the absence of a J gene in TCRdb, the DNA was matched to germline to assign it here. This CDR3 comprises 21 residues. Losses at the gene ends were 2 bases for V and 4 bases for J; bases not matched to a gene: 26. Germline assignment: CDR1 GEAIGNYY and CDR2 EKD. Written as DNA, the CDR3 is TGTGCCTGTGACAAGCTTCCTACGGCGGGGGTCCCCCGCGATAAAGACGATAAACTCATCTTT. It encodes CACDKLPTAGVPRDKDDKLIF.

Turning to this clone: For this DNA, TCRdb reports the protein of a much larger clone, which diverges at residue 9, most likely from a read error; the protein presented here is translated directly from the DNA. The chain combines TRDV2 with TRDJ3, with 12 bases matching TRDD3. No J gene was available from TCRdb, and it was assigned here by a germline match of the DNA. The V gene end was trimmed by 7 bases and the J gene end by 0 bases; junction bases not matched to a gene: 6. Germline V gives CDR1 GEAIGNYY, CDR2 EKD. This CDR3 has 18 amino acids. CDR3 protein: CAWTTGGYLSWDTRQMFF. Here the CDR3 DNA reads TGTGCCTGGACCACTGGGGGATACCTCTCCTGGGACACCCGACAGATGTTTTTC.

This clone was detected many times. TCRdb's protein for this DNA is that of a much larger clone and differs from the translation at residue 3, likely a read error; the protein shown is the DNA translation. This rearrangement joins TRDV2 to TRDJ1; 7 nucleotides match TRDD3. As TCRdb names no J gene, one was assigned here on the basis of a DNA match to germline. This CDR3 comprises 17 residues. Germline V CDR1 and CDR2: GEAIGNYY, EKD. The chain's CDR3 is CARDGLTGVAYTDKLIF. The CDR3 bases are TGTGCCCGTGACGGGCTTACTGGGGTGGCGTACACCGATAAACTCATCTTT.

A few counts support this clone. The protein held in TCRdb is that of a much larger clone and does not match this DNA's translation at residue 21, likely because of a read error; the protein shown is translated from the DNA. This sequence joins TRDV1 and TRDJ1; 10 bases agree with TRDD3. No J gene is reported in TCRdb; it was inferred here by comparing the DNA with germline. Per germline, CDR1 TSWWSYY and CDR2 QGS. The CDR3 runs 24 residues. Written as DNA, the CDR3 is TGTGCTCTTGGGGAAGGCAGGAGCCTTCTTAAGTACTGGGGGATCAAAAATCTCAACGATGAACTCATCTTT. Protein: CALGEGRSLLKYWGIKNLNDELIF.

On this clone itself: TCRdb pairs this DNA with a much larger clone's protein that differs at residue 4, likely a read error; the protein shown was translated from the DNA. V gene TRDV3 combines with J gene TRDJ1, with 12 positions matching TRDD3. As TCRdb names no J gene, one was assigned here on the basis of a DNA match to germline. Germline values: CDR1 TVYSNPD, CDR2 GDNSRS (reference sequence). The trim removed 2 bases at V and 8 bases at J, leaving 12 bases unmatched. There are 15 residues in the CDR3. CDR3 coding DNA: TGTGCCTTTGGCAACCTGCTACTGGGGGATACCAAACTCATCTTT. Protein product: CAFGNLLLGDTKLIF.

CDR3 sequence: CALTTGGLGPHTDKLIF. The CDR3 DNA sequence: TGTGCTCTGACCACTGGGGGCCTCGGACCACACACCGATAAACTCATCTTT. The genes are TRDV1 and TRDJ1; 8 nucleotides line up with TRDD3. TCRdb carries no J gene annotation; the J gene was assigned here by matching the DNA with germline. V trimming: 9 bases; J trimming: 0 bases; junction bases outside the gene matches: 15. The CDR3 runs 17 residues. The germline V gene has CDR1 TSWWSYY and CDR2 QGS.

This clone was recorded a few times. A far larger clone differs by one base, so this is likely a read error. Distinct nucleotide sequences in the sample also encode this CDR3. The chain links TRDV1 to TRDJ1; perhaps TRDD3 as D (6 bases). Germline-derived CDR1 and CDR2 are TSWWSYY and QGS. The CDR3 consists of 19 residues. The CDR3 DNA follows: TGTGCGCTTGGGGAAAACTGGGACAAACTCGTGGGGTACACCGATAAACTCATCTTT. Amino acids: CALGENWDKLVGYTDKLIF.

This clone has only a few counts. TCRdb pairs this DNA with a much larger clone's protein that differs at residue 11, likely a read error; the protein shown was translated from the DNA. V and J are TRDV2 and TRDJ1; D perhaps matches TRDD3 (6 bases). Germline matching of the DNA provided the J gene here, since TCRdb leaves it blank. The V end lost 0 bases, the J end lost 3 bases, and 16 bases lay between the germline ends. This CDR3 comprises 16 residues. CDR1 and CDR2 (germline): GEAIGNYY, EKD. Here the CDR3 reads CACDTVGDRGADKLIF. For the CDR3, the DNA is TGTGCCTGTGACACCGTCGGGGATCGTGGTGCCGATAAACTCATCTTT.

As to this clone: TCRdb's listed protein matches a much larger clone and diverges from this DNA's translation at residue 6, likely through a read error; the protein shown comes from the DNA. The chain has TRDV1 and TRDJ1, with 7 positions matching TRDD3. Germline trimming cut 2 bases from V and 0 bases from J; bases unmatched to any gene: 27. CDR1 is TSWWSYY, CDR2 QGS, per germline. The CDR3 contains 23 residues. Here the CDR3 reads CALGESTFWTQGDFQLYTDKLIF. The DNA for the CDR3 is TGTGCTCTTGGGGAATCCACGTTCTGGACTCAGGGGGATTTCCAACTCTACACCGATAAACTCATCTTT.

This clone was seen a few times. The protein that TCRdb holds for this DNA derives from a much larger clone and differs from the translated DNA at residue 17, which likely indicates a read error; the protein shown here is translated from the DNA. The V and J genes are TRDV1 and TRDJ2, with D possibly matching TRDD2 (5 bases). TCRdb supplies no J gene; here it was assigned by aligning the nucleotide sequence to germline. In germline, CDR1 is TSWWSYY, CDR2 QGS. V was trimmed by 1 base and J by 1 base, leaving 37 bases between them. This CDR3 is built from 25 residues. CDR3 sequence (DNA): TGTGCTCTTGGGGAACCCTACCCATCTCCAATTCCGACATCTCCGGCCTCCCATTTGACAGCACAACTCTTCTTT. Its translation: CALGEPYPSPIPTSPASHLTAQLFF.

This clone was counted many times. At residue 8, the DNA translation does not agree with TCRdb's protein; the protein displayed here is the one encoded by the DNA. V usage is TRDV1 and J usage is TRDJ1, with 9 positions matching TRDD3. CDR1 and CDR2 from the germline V gene are TSWWSYY and QGS. Trimming took 7 bases from V and 3 from J; bases not matched to a gene: 9. The CDR3 runs 15 residues. In DNA form, the CDR3 reads TGTGCTCTTGTCGGTACTGGGGGACACTCCGATAAACTCATCTTT. Amino acids: CALVGTGGHSDKLIF.

This clone was recorded a few times. Given a far larger clone just one base away, this is likely a sequencing read error. The same CDR3 arises from other DNA sequences in this sample as well. The chain has TRDV2 and TRDJ1, with 12 bases identical to TRDD3. CDR1 is GEAIGNYY and CDR2 is EKD in the germline V gene. Trimming cost V 0 bases and J 5 bases; bases outside gene matches: 21. The length of the CDR3 is 21 residues. The CDR3 DNA is TGTGCCTGTGACACCGGTCATCCTCCTGGACTGGGGGATACCAGCACTGATAAACTCATCTTT. It encodes CACDTGHPPGLGDTSTDKLIF.

This clone came up a few times. TCRdb's listed protein matches a much larger clone and diverges from this DNA's translation at residue 4, likely through a read error; the protein shown comes from the DNA. V and J are TRDV2 and TRDJ1; no firm D call. The J gene, left out of TCRdb, was set here by checking the DNA against germline. CDR3 length: 14 amino acids. Per germline, CDR1 GEAIGNYY and CDR2 EKD. The V and J ends lost 5 bases and 2 bases respectively, with 14 bases between them. The CDR3 is CACVPLLETDKLIF. CDR3 nucleotides: TGTGCCTGTGTCCCTTTACTCGAGACCGATAAACTCATCTTT.

The sample holds a few counts of this clone. The translation of this DNA and the TCRdb protein of a much larger clone differ at residue 9, probably owing to a read error; the protein shown here is translated from the DNA. The J gene is TRDJ1, the V gene TRDV1; 12 positions agree with TRDD3. TCRdb carries no J gene annotation; the J gene was assigned here by matching the DNA with germline. The CDR3 runs to 26 residues. V lost 5 bases, J lost 2 bases, and 36 bases stayed unmatched. Germline values: CDR1 TSWWSYY, CDR2 QGS. Here the CDR3 DNA reads TGTGCTCTTGGGAACAACCCGCCTCCCTACCTAATCTGGGGGATACGCGAGAATGGGGAAACCGATAAACTCATCTTT. Translating gives CALGNNPPPYLIWGIRENGETDKLIF.

Details on this clone: The TCRdb protein comes from a much larger clone and disagrees with this DNA's translation at residue 9, likely due to a read error; the protein given here is derived from the DNA. The chain is built from TRDV1 and TRDJ1; D unclear. TCRdb leaves out the J gene; it was filled in here by matching the DNA to germline. CDR1 and CDR2 from the germline V gene are TSWWSYY and QGS. The CDR3 extends over 20 amino acids. The V and J ends lost 1 base and 0 bases respectively, with 24 bases between them. For the CDR3, the DNA is TGTGCTCTTGGGGAACCCGCAACTCGGGTAGTGATGGCGTACACCGATAAACTCATCTTT. Its translation is CALGEPATRVVMAYTDKLIF.

Many counts were recorded for this clone. It is likely a read error: a sequence one base away is far more abundant. The chain has TRDV1 and TRDJ1; 8 bases match TRDD3. V dropped 5 bases and J dropped 0; count of bases not matched to a gene: 26. CDR1 is TSWWSYY, CDR2 QGS, per germline. The CDR3 has 22 residues. The CDR3 bases are TGTGCTCTTGGGTCACAGGGGCTTCCTTACCGTACTGGGGGGCTGTACACCGATAAACTCATCTTT. The encoded protein is CALGSQGLPYRTGGLYTDKLIF.

A remark on this clone: TCRdb's listed protein matches a much larger clone and diverges from this DNA's translation at residue 10, likely through a read error; the protein shown comes from the DNA. For the V gene the call is TRDV1; the J gene has no call. In germline, CDR1 is TSWWSYY, CDR2 QGS. CDR3 size: 12 residues. In nucleotides, the CDR3 is TGTGCTCTTGGGGCTTACACCGATAAACCCATCTTT. It specifies CALGAYTDKPIF.

This clone was found many times. The gene calls are TRDV1 and TRDJ1; 10 bases are shared with TRDD3. In the absence of a J gene in TCRdb, the DNA was matched to germline to assign it here. J gave up 0 bases and V 1 base, and 23 bases lay outside the gene matches. This CDR3 comprises 23 residues. CDR1 and CDR2 (germline): TSWWSYY, QGS. CDR3 DNA: TGTGCTCTTGGGGAACGGTGCCCCAATGTTCCAGTTTATACTGGGGGATACACCGATAAACTCATCTTT. Translated: CALGERCPNVPVYTGGYTDKLIF.

At least ten counts were recorded for this clone. The chain is built from TRDV1 and TRDJ1; possible D gene TRDD2, 5 bases. V was cut by 3 bases and J by 2 bases, with 16 bases left in between. The CDR3 covers 16 residues. Looked up from germline, CDR1 is TSWWSYY and CDR2 is QGS. CDR3 loop: CALGDPPYERTDKLIF. In DNA form, the CDR3 reads TGTGCTCTTGGGGACCCCCCCTACGAGCGAACCGATAAACTCATCTTT.

A word on this clone: This DNA's translation differs at residues 4 and 20 from TCRdb's protein, which comes from a much larger clone; a read error is likely, and the protein shown is translated from the DNA. The chain links TRDV1 to TRDJ1; 7 nucleotides line up with TRDD2. The CDR3 runs to 24 residues. The germline gives CDR1 TSWWSYY, CDR2 QGS. CDR3 DNA sequence: TGTGCTCTTGTGGAACGGTACTTCCTAAGGACAATACCGTGGGAATTTCGGTACACCGGTAAACTCATCTTT. Its translation: CALVERYFLRTIPWEFRYTGKLIF.

This clone was seen repeatedly, ten times or more. TCRdb attributes to this sequence the protein of a much larger clone, which differs from the DNA translation at residue 8; a read error is likely, and the protein displayed is translated from the DNA. The genes are TRDV1 and TRDJ1, with TRDD3 identical over 10 bases. CDR3 length: 21 amino acids. CDR1 and CDR2 (germline): TSWWSYY, QGS. Germline trimming cut 0 bases from V and 4 bases from J; bases unmatched to any gene: 20. The CDR3 sequence is CALGELGLTELLGDWCDKLIF. The CDR3 bases are TGTGCTCTTGGGGAACTCGGTCTTACAGAGCTACTGGGGGATTGGTGCGATAAACTCATCTTT.

This clone was found many times. This likely came from a read error, as a far larger clone is one base away. This same CDR3 is encoded by further DNA sequences in the sample. The chain links TRDV1 to TRDJ1; 9 positions agree with TRDD2. Here the J gene came from matching the DNA to germline, since TCRdb omits it. CDR3 length equals 16 residues. The germline gives CDR1 TSWWSYY, CDR2 QGS. The CDR3, as DNA: TGTGCTCTCGGGGGTTTCCTTCCTACGGCCAAGAAGAAACTCATCTTT. It codes for CALGGFLPTAKKKLIF.

This clone was picked up many times. The sample holds other DNA sequences that translate to the same CDR3. The rearrangement uses TRDV2 and TRDJ2; D is perhaps TRDD3 (6 bases). V dropped 1 base and J dropped 7 bases, with 6 bases sitting between them. Germline V gene lookup returns CDR1 GEAIGNYY and CDR2 EKD. The CDR3 has 12 residues. The CDR3 nucleotides are TGTGCCTGTGACACGGGGATAGCACAACTCTTCTTT. Its translation is CACDTGIAQLFF.